What follows are 6 T cell receptor beta chains derived from one specimen sequenced in a study of STAT5B mutations in CD4+ large granular lymphocyte leukemia. TCRdb's table, derived via immunoSEQ multiplex PCR, lists solely in-frame clones and lacks some. Here the sample spans around 30,000 clones, 70% to 75% being singletons. Sequencing was carried out using CD4+ T cells from blood buffy coats. These TCRs come from a human donor in good health.

This chain connects TRBV7-9 to TRBJ2-3, with TRBD2 matching 8 bases. The V segment lost 5 bases and the J segment 11 bases; nucleotides outside the gene matches: 3. The CDR3 length is 11 residues. Germline-derived CDR1 and CDR2 are SEHNR and FQNEAQ (reference sequence). The CDR3 region has the DNA TGTGCCAGCAGCCTGGGACTAGTGCAGTATTTT. Its translation: CASSLGLVQYF.

V gene TRBV7-2 combines with J gene TRBJ1-5, with D perhaps matching TRBD1 (5 bases). The germline CDR1 and CDR2 sequences are SGHTA and FQGNSA. Trimming removed 5 bases at V and 7 bases at J, with 15 bases between. The CDR3 extends over 14 amino acids. The CDR3 sequence is CASSLTGTPQPQHF. The CDR3, as DNA: TGTGCCAGCAGCCTGACCGGGACTCCCCAGCCCCAGCATTTT.

The chain carries TRBV6-5 and TRBJ2-3; weak D call: TRBD2 (6 bases). V was cut by 8 bases and J by 0 bases, with 12 bases left in between. CDR1 MNHEY and CDR2 SVGAGI come from the germline V gene. The CDR3 length is 14 residues. CDR3 sequence (DNA): TGTGCCAGCGGGAGGCCCGGGAGCACAGATACGCAGTATTTT. It is translated as CASGRPGSTDTQYF.

The chain couples TRBV4-2 to TRBJ1-2, with D maybe TRBD1 (5 bases). The CDR3 loop spans 19 amino acids. Looked up from germline, CDR1 is LGHNA and CDR2 is YNFKEQ. Trimming took 2 bases from V and 4 from J, leaving 26 bases between them. CDR3 sequence: CASSQSAQGSYLLPYGYTF. The CDR3 nucleotides are TGTGCCAGCAGCCAATCAGCCCAGGGTTCGTATTTGTTACCCTATGGCTACACCTTC.

The gene calls are TRBV30 and TRBJ1-3, with TRBD1 matching 10 bases. Germline-derived CDR1 and CDR2 are GTSNPN and SVGIG (reference sequence). Trimming cost V 4 bases and J 2 bases; bases outside gene matches: 5. The CDR3 sequence is 15 residues long. CDR3 residues: CAWTPGTGAGNTIYF. CDR3 in DNA: TGTGCCTGGACCCCCGGGACAGGGGCTGGAAACACCATATATTTT.

The rearrangement joins TRBV27 to TRBJ2-4; 11 bases align to TRBD1. Germline lookup yields CDR1 MNHEY and CDR2 SMNVEV (reference sequence). This CDR3 is 13 amino acids long. Trimming cost V 6 bases and J 7 bases; bases outside gene matches: 2. CDR3 loop: CASRGQGVNIQYF. CDR3 bases: TGTGCCAGCAGGGGACAGGGGGTCAACATTCAGTACTTC.